This TCR beta chain stems from a study of early T cells in non-severe SARS-CoV-2 infection. Study-level information: Chains were not paired, and sequencing was done on bulk RNA from unsorted whole blood.

Findings of the study overall: Matching results from VDJdb favored anti-spike CD8 responses, leaving private and CD4 specificities undetected.

Attachment of unique molecular identifiers to individual cDNA molecules was performed. TCRdb re-called the 5' RACE reads through MiXCR, storing one row per CDR3 protein. The sample lists about 61,000 distinct CDR3 sequences, 12% occurring once. This clonotype was observed at least ten times. Its antigen is not known. V was clipped by 1 base and J by 4 bases; unmatched bases: 3. From germline, CDR1 is GTSNPN and CDR2 SVGIG (reference sequence). CDR3 length equals 14 residues. Sequencing was performed on whole blood, taken at baseline. The chain employs TRBV30 and TRBJ1-5; 8 bases line up with TRBD1. This TCR derives from an adult who was a healthcare worker with PCR-confirmed SARS-CoV-2 infection or an uninfected control (not recorded which). The donor label of this sample is uncertain. The CDR3 region has the DNA TGTGCCTGGAGTGGGACAGGGTGGAATCAGCCCCAGCATTTT. Residues: CAWSGTGWNQPQHF. The full variable domain, with the rest looked up from reference TRBV30 and TRBJ1-5, is SQTIHQWPATLVQPVGSPLSLECTVEGTSNPNLYWYRQAAGRGLQLLFYSVGIGQISSEVPQNLSASRPQDRQFILSSKKLLLSDSGFYLCAWSGTGWNQPQHFGDGTRLSIL.